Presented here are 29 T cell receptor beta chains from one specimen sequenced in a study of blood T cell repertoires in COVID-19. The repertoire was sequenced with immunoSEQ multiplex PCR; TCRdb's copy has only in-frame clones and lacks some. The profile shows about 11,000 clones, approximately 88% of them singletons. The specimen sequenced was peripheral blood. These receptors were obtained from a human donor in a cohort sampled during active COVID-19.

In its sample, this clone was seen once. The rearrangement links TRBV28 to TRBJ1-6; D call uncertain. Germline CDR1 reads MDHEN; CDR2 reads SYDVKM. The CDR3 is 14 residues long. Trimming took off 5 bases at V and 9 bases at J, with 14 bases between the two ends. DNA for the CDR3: TGTGCCAGCAGTATTGGGCCTATGGGTTCACCCCTCCACTTT. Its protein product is CASSIGPMGSPLHF.

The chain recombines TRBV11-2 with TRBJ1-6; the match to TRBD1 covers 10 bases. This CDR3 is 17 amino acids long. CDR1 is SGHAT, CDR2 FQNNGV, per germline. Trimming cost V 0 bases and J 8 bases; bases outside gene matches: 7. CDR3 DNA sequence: TGTGCCAGCAGCTTAGACACCGGGACAGGGGTAGATTCACCCCTCCACTTT. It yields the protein CASSLDTGTGVDSPLHF.

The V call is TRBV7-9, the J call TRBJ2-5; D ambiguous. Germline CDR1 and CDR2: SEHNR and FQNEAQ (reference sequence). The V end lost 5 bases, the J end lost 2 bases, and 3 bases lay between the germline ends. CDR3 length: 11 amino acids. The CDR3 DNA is TGTGCCAGCAGCATACAAGAGACCCAGTACTTC. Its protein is CASSIQETQYF.

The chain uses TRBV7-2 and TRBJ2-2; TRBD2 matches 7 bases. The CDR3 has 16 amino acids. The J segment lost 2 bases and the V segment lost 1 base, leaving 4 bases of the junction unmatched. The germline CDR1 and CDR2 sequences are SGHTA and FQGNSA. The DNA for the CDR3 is TGTGCCAGCAGCTTAGTTCCTAGCGGAAACACCGGGGAGCTGTTTTTT. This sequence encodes CASSLVPSGNTGELFF.

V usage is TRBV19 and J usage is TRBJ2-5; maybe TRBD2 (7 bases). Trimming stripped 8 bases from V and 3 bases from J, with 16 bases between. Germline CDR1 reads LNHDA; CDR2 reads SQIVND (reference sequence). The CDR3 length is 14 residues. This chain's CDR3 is CASGGAGRKETQYF. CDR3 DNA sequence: TGTGCCAGTGGGGGGGCAGGGAGAAAAGAGACCCAGTACTTC. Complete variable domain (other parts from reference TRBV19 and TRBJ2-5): DGGITQSPKYLFRKEGQNVTLSCEQNLNHDAMYWYRQDPGQGLRLIYYSQIVNDFQKGDIAEGYSVSREKKESFPLTVTSAQKNPTAFYLCASGGAGRKETQYFGPGTRLLVL.

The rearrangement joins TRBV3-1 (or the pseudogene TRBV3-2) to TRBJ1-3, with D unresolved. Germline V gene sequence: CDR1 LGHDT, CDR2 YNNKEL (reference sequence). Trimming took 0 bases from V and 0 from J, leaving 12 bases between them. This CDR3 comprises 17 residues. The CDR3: CASSQDLGGSSGNTIYF. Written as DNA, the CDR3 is TGTGCCAGCAGCCAAGATCTGGGCGGGAGCTCTGGAAACACCATATATTTT.

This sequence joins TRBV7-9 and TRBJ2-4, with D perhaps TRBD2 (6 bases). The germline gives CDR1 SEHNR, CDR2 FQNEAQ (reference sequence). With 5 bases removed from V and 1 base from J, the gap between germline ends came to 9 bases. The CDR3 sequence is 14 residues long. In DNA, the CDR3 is TGTGCCAGCAGCACCGCGGGGGCCAAAAACATTCAGTACTTC. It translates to CASSTAGAKNIQYF.

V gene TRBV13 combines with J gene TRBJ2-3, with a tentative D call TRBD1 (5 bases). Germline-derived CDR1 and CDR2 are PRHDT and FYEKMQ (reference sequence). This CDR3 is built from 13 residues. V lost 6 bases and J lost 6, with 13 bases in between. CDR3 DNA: TGTGCCAGCAGTTTCCAGGGTCGGGATACGCAGTATTTT. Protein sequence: CASSFQGRDTQYF. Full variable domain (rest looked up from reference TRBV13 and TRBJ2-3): AAGVIQSPRHLIKEKRETATLKCYPIPRHDTVYWYQQGPGQDPQFLISFYEKMQSDKGSIPDRFSAQQFSDYHSELNMSSLELGDSALYFCASSFQGRDTQYFGPGTRLTVL.

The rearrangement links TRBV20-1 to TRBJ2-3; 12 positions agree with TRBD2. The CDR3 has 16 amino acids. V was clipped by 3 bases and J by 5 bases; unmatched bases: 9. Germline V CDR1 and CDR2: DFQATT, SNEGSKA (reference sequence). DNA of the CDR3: TGCAGTGCTAGTGGGGGACTAGCGGGCTGGGGAGATACGCAGTATTTT. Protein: CSASGGLAGWGDTQYF.

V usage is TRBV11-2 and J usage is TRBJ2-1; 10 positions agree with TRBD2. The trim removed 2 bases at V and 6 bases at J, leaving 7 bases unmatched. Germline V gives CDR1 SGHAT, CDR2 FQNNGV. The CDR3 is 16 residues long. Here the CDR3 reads CASSLLSGRASNEQFF. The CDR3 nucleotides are TGTGCCAGCAGCTTACTGAGCGGGAGGGCCTCCAATGAGCAGTTCTTC. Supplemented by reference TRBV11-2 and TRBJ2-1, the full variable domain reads EAGVAQSPRYKIIEKRQSVAFWCNPISGHATLYWYQQILGQGPKLLIQFQNNGVVDDSQLPKDRFSAERLKGVDSTLKIQPAKLEDSAVYLCASSLLSGRASNEQFFGPGTRLTVL.

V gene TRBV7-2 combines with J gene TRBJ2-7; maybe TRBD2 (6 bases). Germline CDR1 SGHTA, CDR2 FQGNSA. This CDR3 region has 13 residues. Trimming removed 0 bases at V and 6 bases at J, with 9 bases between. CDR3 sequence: CASSLAEGSEQYF. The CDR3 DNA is TGTGCCAGCAGCTTAGCGGAGGGAAGCGAGCAGTACTTC.

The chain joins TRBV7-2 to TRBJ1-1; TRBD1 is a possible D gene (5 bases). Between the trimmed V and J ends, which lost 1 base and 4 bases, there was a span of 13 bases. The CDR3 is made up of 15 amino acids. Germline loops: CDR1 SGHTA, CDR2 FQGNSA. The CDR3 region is CASSLVKGLSTEAFF. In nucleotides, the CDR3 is TGTGCCAGCAGCTTAGTGAAGGGGCTGAGCACTGAAGCTTTCTTT.

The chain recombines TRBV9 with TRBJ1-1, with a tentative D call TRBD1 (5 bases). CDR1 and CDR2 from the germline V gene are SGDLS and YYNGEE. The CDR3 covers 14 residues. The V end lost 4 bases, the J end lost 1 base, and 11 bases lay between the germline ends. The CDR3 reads CASSQGHANTEAFF. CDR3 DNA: TGTGCCAGCAGCCAAGGACATGCGAACACTGAAGCTTTCTTT.

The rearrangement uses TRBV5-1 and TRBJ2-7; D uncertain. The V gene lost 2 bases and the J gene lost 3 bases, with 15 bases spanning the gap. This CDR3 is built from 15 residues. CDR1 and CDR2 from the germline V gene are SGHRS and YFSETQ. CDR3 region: CASSFFGSRIYEQYF. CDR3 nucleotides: TGCGCCAGCAGCTTCTTTGGGTCGCGGATCTACGAGCAGTACTTC.

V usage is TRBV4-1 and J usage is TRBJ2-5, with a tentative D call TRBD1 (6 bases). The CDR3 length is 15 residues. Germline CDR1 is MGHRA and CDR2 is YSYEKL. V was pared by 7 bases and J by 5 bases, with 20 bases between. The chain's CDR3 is CASTPTGTYDETQYF. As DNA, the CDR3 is TGCGCCAGCACCCCCACTGGGACATACGACGAGACCCAGTACTTC.

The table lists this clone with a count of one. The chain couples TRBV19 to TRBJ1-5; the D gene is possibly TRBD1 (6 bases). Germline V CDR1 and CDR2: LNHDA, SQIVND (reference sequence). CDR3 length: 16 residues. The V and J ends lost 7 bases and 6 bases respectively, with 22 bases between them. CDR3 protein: CASTIGGVSTAQPQHF. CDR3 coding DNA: TGTGCCAGTACCATAGGGGGGGTAAGTACGGCTCAGCCCCAGCATTTT.

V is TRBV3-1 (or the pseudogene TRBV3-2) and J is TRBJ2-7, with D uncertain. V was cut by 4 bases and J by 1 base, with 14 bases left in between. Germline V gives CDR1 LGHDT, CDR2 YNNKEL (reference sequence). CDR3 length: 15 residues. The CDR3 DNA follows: TGTGCCAGCAGCCCGATCGGTGGTGCGTCCTACGAGCAGTACTTC. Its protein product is CASSPIGGASYEQYF.

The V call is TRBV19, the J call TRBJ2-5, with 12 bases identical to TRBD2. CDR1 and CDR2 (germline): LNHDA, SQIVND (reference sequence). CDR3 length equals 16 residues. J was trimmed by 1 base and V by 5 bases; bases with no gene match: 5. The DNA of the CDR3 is TGTGCCAGTAGTCGGCTAGCGGGAGGGCCCCAAGAGACCCAGTACTTC. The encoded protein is CASSRLAGGPQETQYF.

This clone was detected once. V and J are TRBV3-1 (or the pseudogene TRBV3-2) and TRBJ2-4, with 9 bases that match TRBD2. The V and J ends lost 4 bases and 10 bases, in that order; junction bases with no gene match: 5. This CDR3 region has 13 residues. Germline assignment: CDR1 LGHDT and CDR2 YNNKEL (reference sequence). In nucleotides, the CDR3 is TGTGCCAGCAGCCTTGGCGGGAGGGGTATTCAGTACTTC. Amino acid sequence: CASSLGGRGIQYF.

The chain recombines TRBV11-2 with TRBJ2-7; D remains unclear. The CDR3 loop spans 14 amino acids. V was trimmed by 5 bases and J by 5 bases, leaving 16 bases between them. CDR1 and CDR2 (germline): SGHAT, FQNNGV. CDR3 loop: CASSPHAVGDEQYF. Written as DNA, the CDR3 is TGTGCCAGCAGCCCCCACGCGGTAGGCGACGAGCAGTACTTC.

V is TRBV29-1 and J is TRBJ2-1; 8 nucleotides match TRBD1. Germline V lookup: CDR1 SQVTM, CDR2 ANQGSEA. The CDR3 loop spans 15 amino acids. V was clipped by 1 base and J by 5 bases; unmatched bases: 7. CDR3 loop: CSVEVLGTGHNEQFF. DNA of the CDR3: TGCAGCGTTGAAGTCCTCGGGACAGGTCACAATGAGCAGTTCTTC.

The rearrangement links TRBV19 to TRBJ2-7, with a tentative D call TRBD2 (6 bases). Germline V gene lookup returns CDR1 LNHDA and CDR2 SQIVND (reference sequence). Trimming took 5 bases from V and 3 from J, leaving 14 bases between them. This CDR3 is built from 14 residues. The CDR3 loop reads CASSDGGDGYEQYF. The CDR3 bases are TGTGCCAGTAGTGACGGGGGAGATGGCTACGAGCAGTACTTC. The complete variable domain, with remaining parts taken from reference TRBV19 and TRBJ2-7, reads DGGITQSPKYLFRKEGQNVTLSCEQNLNHDAMYWYRQDPGQGLRLIYYSQIVNDFQKGDIAEGYSVSREKKESFPLTVTSAQKNPTAFYLCASSDGGDGYEQYFGPGTRLTVT.

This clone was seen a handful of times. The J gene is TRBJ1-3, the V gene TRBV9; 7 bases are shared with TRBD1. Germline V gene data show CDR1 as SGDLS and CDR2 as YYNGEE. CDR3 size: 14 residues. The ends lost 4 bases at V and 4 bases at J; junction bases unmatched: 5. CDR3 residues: CASSTRDSGNTIYF. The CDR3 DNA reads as TGTGCCAGCAGCACAAGGGACAGCGGAAACACCATATATTTT.

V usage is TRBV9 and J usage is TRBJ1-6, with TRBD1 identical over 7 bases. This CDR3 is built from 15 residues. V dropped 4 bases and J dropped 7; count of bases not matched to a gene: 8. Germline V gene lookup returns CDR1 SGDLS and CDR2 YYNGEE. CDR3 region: CASSSSGTENSPLHF. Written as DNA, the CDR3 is TGTGCCAGCAGCTCTAGCGGGACAGAGAATTCACCCCTCCACTTT.

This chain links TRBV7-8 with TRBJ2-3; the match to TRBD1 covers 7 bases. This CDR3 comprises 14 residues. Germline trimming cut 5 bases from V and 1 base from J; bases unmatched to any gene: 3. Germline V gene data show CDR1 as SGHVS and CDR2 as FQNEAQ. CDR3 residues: CASSQGVRTDTQYF. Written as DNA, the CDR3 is TGTGCCAGCAGCCAGGGGGTACGCACAGATACGCAGTATTTT.

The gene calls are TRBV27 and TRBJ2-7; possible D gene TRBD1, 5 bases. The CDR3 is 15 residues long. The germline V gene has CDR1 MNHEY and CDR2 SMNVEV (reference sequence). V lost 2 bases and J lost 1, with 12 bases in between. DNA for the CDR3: TGTGCCAGCAGTTTACAGGGTTTAGTGTCCTACGAGCAGTACTTC. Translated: CASSLQGLVSYEQYF.

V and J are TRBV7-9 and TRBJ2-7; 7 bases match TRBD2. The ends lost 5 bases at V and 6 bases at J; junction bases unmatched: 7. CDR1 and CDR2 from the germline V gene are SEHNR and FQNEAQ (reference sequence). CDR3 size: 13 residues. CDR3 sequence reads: CASSLSGTGEQYF. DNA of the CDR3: TGTGCCAGCAGCCTAAGCGGGACGGGCGAGCAGTACTTC. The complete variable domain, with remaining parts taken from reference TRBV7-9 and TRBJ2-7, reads DTGVSQNPRHKITKRGQNVTFRCDPISEHNRLYWYRQTLGQGPEFLTYFQNEAQLEKSRLLSDRFSAERPKGSFSTLEIQRTEQGDSAMYLCASSLSGTGEQYFGPGTRLTVT.

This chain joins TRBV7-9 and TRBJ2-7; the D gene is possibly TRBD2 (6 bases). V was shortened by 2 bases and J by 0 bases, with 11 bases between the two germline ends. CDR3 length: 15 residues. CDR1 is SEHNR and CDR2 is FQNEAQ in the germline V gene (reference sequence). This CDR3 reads CASSLLGGISYEQYF. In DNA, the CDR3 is TGTGCCAGCAGCTTACTCGGCGGGATCTCCTACGAGCAGTACTTC.

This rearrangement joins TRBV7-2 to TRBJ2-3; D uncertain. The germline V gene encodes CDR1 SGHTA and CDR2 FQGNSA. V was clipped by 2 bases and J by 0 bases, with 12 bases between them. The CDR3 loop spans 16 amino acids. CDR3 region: CASSLNSPASTDTQYF. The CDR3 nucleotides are TGTGCCAGCAGCTTAAATAGTCCTGCTAGCACAGATACGCAGTATTTT.